Following are 11 T cell receptor beta chains from one sample sequenced in a study of blood T cell repertoires in COVID-19. The method was immunoSEQ multiplex PCR; TCRdb's version includes in-frame clones alone and lacks a portion of them. The sample yields approximately 290,000 clones, approximately 89% seen once. Sequenced sample: peripheral blood. Source of these receptors: a woman aged 30 to 39 with COVID-19, enrolled during active disease.

The CDR3 region is CATSSPGQVNYGYTF. The CDR3 coding sequence is TGTGCCACCAGCAGCCCGGGACAGGTGAACTATGGCTACACCTTC. The chain carries TRBV15 and TRBJ1-2; 8 bases line up with TRBD1. V shed 3 bases and J 2 bases; nucleotides not matched to a gene: 5. The CDR3 extends over 15 amino acids. Germline V CDR1 and CDR2: LNHNV, YYDKDF (reference sequence). Filled out from reference TRBV15 and TRBJ1-2, the complete variable domain reads DAMVIQNPRYQVTQFGKPVTLSCSQTLNHNVMYWYQQKSSQAPKLLFHYYDKDFNNEADTPDNFQSRRPNTSFCFLDIRSPGLGDTAMYLCATSSPGQVNYGYTFGSGTRLTVV.

This clone appeared a single time. The CDR3 DNA sequence: TGTGCTAGTGGTTTGGCACACCAGGGGTATGAGACCTACGAGCAGTACTTC. Residues: CASGLAHQGYETYEQYF. The chain recombines TRBV12-5 with TRBJ2-7; D possibly corresponds to TRBD1 (6 bases). Per the germline V gene, CDR1 is LGHNT and CDR2 is FRNRAP. The CDR3 contains 17 residues. V lost 1 base to trimming and J lost 2 bases, with 18 bases between them.

This chain links TRBV2 with TRBJ2-2, with TRBD1 matching over 8 bases. The CDR3 extends over 15 amino acids. Looked up from germline, CDR1 is SNHLY and CDR2 is FYNNEI. The J segment lost 1 base and the V segment lost 5 bases, leaving 3 bases of the junction unmatched. The DNA for the CDR3 is TGTGCCAGCAGTTGGACAGGGATGAACACCGGGGAGCTGTTTTTT. Residues: CASSWTGMNTGELFF.

This rearrangement joins TRBV5-4 to TRBJ1-6; TRBD1 aligns across 9 bases. The CDR3 loop spans 16 amino acids. The germline V gene encodes CDR1 SGHNT and CDR2 YYREEE (reference sequence). V shed 0 bases, J shed 9 bases, and the junction held 7 bases outside the gene matches. The CDR3 sequence: CASSLGGQGMGSPLHF. CDR3 nucleotide sequence: TGTGCCAGCAGCTTGGGTGGACAGGGGATGGGTTCACCCCTCCACTTT.

CDR3 bases: TGTGCCAGCAGCAAGGGGGGGGTCGCTGGAAACACCATATATTTT. Amino acid sequence: CASSKGGVAGNTIYF. J is TRBJ1-3 and V is TRBV5-4, with D possibly being TRBD1 (6 bases). Germline CDR1 reads SGHNT; CDR2 reads YYREEE (reference sequence). V lost 4 bases, J lost 2 bases, and 13 bases lay in between. CDR3 size: 15 residues.

This chain uses TRBV30 with TRBJ1-2; D perhaps matches TRBD1 (5 bases). Germline values: CDR1 GTSNPN, CDR2 SVGIG (reference sequence). With 0 bases removed from V and 2 bases from J, the gap between germline ends came to 7 bases. The CDR3 is made up of 13 amino acids. Here the CDR3 reads CAWSVDRNYGYTF. CDR3 sequence (DNA): TGTGCCTGGAGTGTCGACAGAAACTATGGCTACACCTTC.

The chain carries TRBV5-6 and TRBJ1-2; TRBD1 agrees at 12 bases. This CDR3 contains 15 residues. V lost 4 bases and J lost 7; bases outside the gene matches: 8. CDR1 is SGHDT and CDR2 is YYEEEE in the germline V gene. DNA of the CDR3: TGTGCCAGCAGCCGACCGGGACAGGGGGCGCCTGGCTACACCTTC. Translated, it gives CASSRPGQGAPGYTF.

V usage is TRBV12-3 or TRBV12-4 and J usage is TRBJ1-5; D is perhaps TRBD1 (6 bases). The V end lost 4 bases, the J end lost 16 bases, and 17 bases lay between the germline ends. CDR3 size: 12 residues. The CDR3 DNA follows: TGTGCCAGCAGTTCACCGGGACACGGAGCCCATTTT. It specifies CASSSPGHGAHF.

The rearrangement uses TRBV10-2 and TRBJ1-5; 8 bases align to TRBD1. The CDR3 contains 14 residues. The trim removed 5 bases at V and 2 bases at J, leaving 2 bases unmatched. Looked up from germline, CDR1 is WSHSY and CDR2 is SAAADI. The CDR3 DNA sequence: TGCGCCAGCAGTTCGGGACAGGGCAATCAGCCCCAGCATTTT. Translating it yields CASSSGQGNQPQHF.

The CDR3 region is CASSFRPGQGADGYTF. CDR3 nucleotide sequence: TGTGCCAGCAGCTTCCGACCGGGACAGGGGGCGGATGGCTACACCTTC. The chain is built from TRBV11-2 and TRBJ1-2, with 12 bases fitting TRBD1. Germline V gene data show CDR1 as SGHAT and CDR2 as FQNNGV. The CDR3 sequence is 16 residues long. V was pared by 3 bases and J by 6 bases, with 8 bases of the junction left unmatched.

The chain links TRBV18 to TRBJ1-2; D uncertain. V gave up 0 bases and J gave up 2 bases, with 19 bases separating them. In germline, CDR1 is KGHSH, CDR2 LQKENI. The CDR3 spans 18 residues. In nucleotides, the CDR3 is TGTGCCAGCTCACCACCTTTCCGGGATTCCCCCGCCAACTATGGCTACACCTTC. Translation: CASSPPFRDSPANYGYTF.